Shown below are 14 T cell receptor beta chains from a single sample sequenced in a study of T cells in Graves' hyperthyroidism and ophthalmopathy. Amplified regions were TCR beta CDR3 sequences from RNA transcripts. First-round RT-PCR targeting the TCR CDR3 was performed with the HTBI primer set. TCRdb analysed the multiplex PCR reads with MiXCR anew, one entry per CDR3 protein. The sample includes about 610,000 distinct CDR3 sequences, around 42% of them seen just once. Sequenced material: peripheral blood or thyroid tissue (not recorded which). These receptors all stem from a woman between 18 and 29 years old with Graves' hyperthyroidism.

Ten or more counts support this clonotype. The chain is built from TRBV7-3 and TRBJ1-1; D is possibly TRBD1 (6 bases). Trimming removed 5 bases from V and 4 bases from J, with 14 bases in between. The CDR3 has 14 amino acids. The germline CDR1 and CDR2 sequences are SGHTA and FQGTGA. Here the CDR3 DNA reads TGTGCCAGCAGCAACGGGGGGCAGTCCACTGAAGCTTTCTTT. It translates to CASSNGGQSTEAFF.

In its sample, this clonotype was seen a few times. The CDR3 region is CASGPPPGLRETQYF. CDR3 in DNA: TGTGCTAGTGGGCCGCCCCCGGGACTAAGAGAGACCCAGTACTTC. The V and J genes are TRBV12-5 and TRBJ2-5; TRBD2 aligns across 7 bases. The germline gives CDR1 LGHNT, CDR2 FRNRAP. Trimming took 6 bases from V and 4 from J; bases not matched to a gene: 11. This CDR3 has 15 amino acids.

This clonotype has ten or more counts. CDR3 DNA: TGCGCCAGCAGCATTTCTCGGGCCTACGAGCAGTACTTC. This codes for CASSISRAYEQYF. This chain joins TRBV5-1 and TRBJ2-7; D is undetermined. V was trimmed by 4 bases and J by 2 bases, leaving 10 bases between them. Germline V gene data show CDR1 as SGHRS and CDR2 as YFSETQ. The CDR3 loop spans 13 amino acids.

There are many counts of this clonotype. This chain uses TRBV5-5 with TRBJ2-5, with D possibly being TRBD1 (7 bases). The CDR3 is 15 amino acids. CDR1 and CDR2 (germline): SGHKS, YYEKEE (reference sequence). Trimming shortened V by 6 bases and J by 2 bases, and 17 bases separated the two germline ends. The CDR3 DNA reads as TGTGCCAGCACCGCACGTGCAGGGGGGCAAGAGACCCAGTACTTC. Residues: CASTARAGGQETQYF.

CDR3 coding DNA: TGTGCCAGCAGCTTACTAGCGGTTACCGGGGAGCTGTTTTTT. It translates to CASSLLAVTGELFF. J is TRBJ2-2 and V is TRBV7-2, with TRBD2 matching 7 bases. The ends lost 2 bases at V and 5 bases at J; junction bases unmatched: 2. Germline V gives CDR1 SGHTA, CDR2 FQGNSA. The CDR3 runs 14 residues.

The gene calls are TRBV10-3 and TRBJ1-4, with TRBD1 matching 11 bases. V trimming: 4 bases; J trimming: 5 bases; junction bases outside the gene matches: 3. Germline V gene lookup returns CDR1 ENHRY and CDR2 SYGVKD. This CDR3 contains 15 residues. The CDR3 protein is CAISARDRGNEKLFF. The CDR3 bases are TGTGCCATCAGTGCCCGGGACAGGGGGAATGAAAAACTGTTTTTT.

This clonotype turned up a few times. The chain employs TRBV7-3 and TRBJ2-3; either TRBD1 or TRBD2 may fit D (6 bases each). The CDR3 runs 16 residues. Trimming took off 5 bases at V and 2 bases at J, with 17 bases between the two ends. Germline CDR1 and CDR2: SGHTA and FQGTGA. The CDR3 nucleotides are TGTGCCAGCAGCGTAGAGGGGGGAAGCTACACAGATACGCAGTATTTT. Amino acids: CASSVEGGSYTDTQYF.

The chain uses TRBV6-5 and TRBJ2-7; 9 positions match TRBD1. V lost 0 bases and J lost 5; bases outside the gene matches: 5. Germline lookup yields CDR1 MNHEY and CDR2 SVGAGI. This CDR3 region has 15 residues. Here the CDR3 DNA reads TGTGCCAGCAGTTACTCGAGTACAGGGGGCGACGAGCAGTACTTC. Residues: CASSYSSTGGDEQYF.

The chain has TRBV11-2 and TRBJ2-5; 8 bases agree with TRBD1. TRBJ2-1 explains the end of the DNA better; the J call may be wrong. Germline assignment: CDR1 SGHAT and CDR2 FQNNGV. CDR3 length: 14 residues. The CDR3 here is CASSPGQGIDEQFF. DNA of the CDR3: TGTGCCAGCAGCCCTGGACAGGGAATCGATGAGCAGTTCTTC.

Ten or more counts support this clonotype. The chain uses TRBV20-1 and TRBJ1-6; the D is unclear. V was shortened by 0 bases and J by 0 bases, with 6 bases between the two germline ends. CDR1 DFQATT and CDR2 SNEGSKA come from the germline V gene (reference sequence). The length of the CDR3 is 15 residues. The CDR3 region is CSARESSSYNSPLHF. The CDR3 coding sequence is TGCAGTGCTAGAGAAAGTAGCTCCTATAATTCACCCCTCCACTTT.

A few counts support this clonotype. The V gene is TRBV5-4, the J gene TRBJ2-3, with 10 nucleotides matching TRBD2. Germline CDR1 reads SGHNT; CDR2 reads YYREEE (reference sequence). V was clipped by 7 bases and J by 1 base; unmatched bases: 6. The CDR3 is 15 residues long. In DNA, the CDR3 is TGTGCCAGCTCGGGACTAGCGAGTCGCACAGATACGCAGTATTTT. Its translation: CASSGLASRTDTQYF.

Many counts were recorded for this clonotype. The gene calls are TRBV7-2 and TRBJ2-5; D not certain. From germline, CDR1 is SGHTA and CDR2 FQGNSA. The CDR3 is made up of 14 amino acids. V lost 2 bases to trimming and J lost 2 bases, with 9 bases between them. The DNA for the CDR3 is TGTGCCAGCAGCTTAAGGCCACTTCAAGAGACCCAGTACTTC. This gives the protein CASSLRPLQETQYF. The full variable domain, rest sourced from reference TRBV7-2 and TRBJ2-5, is GAGVSQSPSNKVTEKGKDVELRCDPISGHTALYWYRQSLGQGLEFLIYFQGNSAPDKSGLPSDRFSAERTGGSVSTLTIQRTQQEDSAVYLCASSLRPLQETQYFGPGTRLLVL.

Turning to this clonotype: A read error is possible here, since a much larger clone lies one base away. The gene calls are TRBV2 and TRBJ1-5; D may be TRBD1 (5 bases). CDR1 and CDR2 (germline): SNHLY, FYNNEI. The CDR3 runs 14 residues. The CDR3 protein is CASSKDTDNQPRHF. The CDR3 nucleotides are TGTGCCAGCAGTAAGGACACGGATAATCAGCCCCGGCATTTT.

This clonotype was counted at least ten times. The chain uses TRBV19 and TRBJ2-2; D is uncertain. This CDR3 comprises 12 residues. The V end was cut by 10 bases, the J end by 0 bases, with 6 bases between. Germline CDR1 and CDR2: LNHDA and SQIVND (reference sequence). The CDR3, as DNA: TGTGCCACCACCCCGAACACCGGGGAGCTGTTTTTT. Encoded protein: CATTPNTGELFF. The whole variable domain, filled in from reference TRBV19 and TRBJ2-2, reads DGGITQSPKYLFRKEGQNVTLSCEQNLNHDAMYWYRQDPGQGLRLIYYSQIVNDFQKGDIAEGYSVSREKKESFPLTVTSAQKNPTAFYLCATTPNTGELFFGEGSRLTVL.